Listed below are T cell receptor beta chains from one sample, sequenced in a study of blood T cell repertoires in COVID-19. Profiled with immunoSEQ multiplex PCR; TCRdb holds only in-frame clones, not every one. The sample records 270,000 or so clones, approximately 91% being singletons. Sequencing input: peripheral blood. Every receptor here comes from a woman in her thirties or forties who had recovered from COVID-19. CDR3s include the opening cysteine and the closing phenylalanine or tryptophan. The D gene is left open where the match is weak. Rows may omit the clone size; those that give it use once, few, many or a size class.

j_gene	abundance	v_gene	d_gene	CDR3aa	CDR3nt
TRBJ1-5	NA	TRBV19	TRBD1	CASSAWDRVINQPQHF	TGTGCCAGTAGTGCATGGGACAGGGTAATCAATCAGCCCCAGCATTTT
TRBJ2-3	NA	TRBV29-1	TRBD1	CSATTGGSPDTQYF	TGCAGCGCTACCACAGGGGGGAGCCCAGATACGCAGTATTTT
TRBJ2-2	NA	TRBV10-2	TRBD1	CASSERQGATNTGELFF	TGCGCCAGCAGTGAGCGACAGGGGGCTACGAACACCGGGGAGCTGTTTTTT
TRBJ2-1	NA	TRBV19	TRBD2	CASTGLAGEEQFF	TGTGCCAGTACGGGACTAGCGGGTGAAGAGCAGTTCTTC
TRBJ1-1	NA	TRBV3-1/TRBV3-2	NA	CASSQGGGVTEAFF	TGTGCCAGCAGCCAAGGAGGGGGGGTAACTGAAGCTTTCTTT
TRBJ2-7	NA	TRBV11-2	NA	CASSSGRESSYEQYF	TGTGCCAGCAGTTCGGGCCGGGAGAGCAGCTACGAGCAGTACTTC
TRBJ1-3	NA	TRBV21-1	NA	CASSKDREGVGGNTIYF	TGTGCCAGCAGTAAGGATCGCGAGGGAGTAGGTGGAAACACCATATATTTT
TRBJ1-2	NA	TRBV24-1	NA	CATKGSGGPHDGYTF	TGTGCCACCAAGGGGTCGGGTGGACCGCATGATGGCTACACCTTC
TRBJ2-5	few	TRBV2	NA	CASVGGGIGLETQYF	TGTGCCAGCGTGGGTGGCGGGATCGGATTAGAGACCCAGTACTTC
TRBJ2-3	NA	TRBV9	NA	CASSSRVTDTQYF	TGTGCCAGCAGCTCCCGAGTCACAGATACGCAGTATTTT
TRBJ2-1	NA	TRBV3-1/TRBV3-2	NA	CASSQALASSKAEQFF	TGTGCCAGCAGCCAAGCCCTAGCGTCCTCTAAGGCTGAGCAGTTCTTC
TRBJ1-1	NA	TRBV30	TRBD1	CAWSVGAGGLTEAFF	TGTGCCTGGAGTGTGGGGGCAGGGGGCTTGACTGAAGCTTTCTTT
TRBJ1-5	NA	TRBV29-1	NA	CSVGGGEGQPQHF	TGCAGCGTTGGGGGGGGAGAGGGTCAGCCCCAGCATTTT
TRBJ1-1	NA	TRBV5-1	TRBD1	CASSTGQGLNTEAFF	TGCGCCAGCAGCACCGGACAGGGCTTGAACACTGAAGCTTTCTTT
TRBJ1-1	NA	TRBV7-3	NA	CASSQGGTEAFF	TGTGCCAGCAGCCAAGGAGGCACTGAAGCTTTCTTT
TRBJ1-6	NA	TRBV5-6	NA	CASSLAGGVDSPLHF	TGTGCCAGCAGCTTGGCCGGAGGGGTTGATTCACCCCTCCACTTT
TRBJ2-2	NA	TRBV28	TRBD1	CASSSGGKTGGGELFF	TGTGCCAGCAGTTCTGGGGGAAAGACAGGGGGCGGGGAGCTGTTTTTT
TRBJ2-1	NA	TRBV10-3	TRBD1	CAISESAMDRATYNEQFF	TGTGCCATCAGTGAGTCCGCTATGGACAGGGCGACCTACAATGAGCAGTTCTTC
TRBJ1-5	NA	TRBV30	NA	CAWSLGSPNQPQHF	TGTGCCTGGAGTTTGGGCTCCCCCAATCAGCCCCAGCATTTT
TRBJ2-2	NA	TRBV18	NA	CASSPRPGTGELFF	TGTGCCAGCTCTCCCCGGCCCGGGACCGGGGAGCTGTTTTTT
TRBJ2-7	NA	TRBV24-1	NA	CATGSGKGHEQYF	TGTGCCACCGGTAGCGGAAAAGGCCACGAGCAGTACTTC
TRBJ2-2	NA	TRBV28	TRBD2	CASSLGSGSNLGELFF	TGTGCCAGCAGTTTGGGTAGCGGGTCGAACCTCGGGGAGCTGTTTTTT
TRBJ1-3	NA	TRBV2	TRBD1	CASSADRATVPSGNTIYF	TGTGCCAGCAGCGCGGACAGGGCCACCGTTCCATCTGGAAACACCATATATTTT
TRBJ2-7	NA	TRBV5-1	NA	CASSLEQTYEQYF	TGCGCCAGCTCCTTGGAACAAACCTACGAGCAGTACTTC
TRBJ2-4	NA	TRBV11-2	TRBD1	CASSGTGGNIQYF	TGTGCCAGCAGCGGGACAGGGGGAAACATTCAGTACTTC
TRBJ2-5	NA	TRBV6-1	NA	CASSEYGGETQYF	TGTGCCAGCAGTGAATACGGCGGGGAGACCCAGTACTTC
TRBJ2-5	NA	TRBV5-4	NA	CASSSQGIQETQYF	TGTGCCAGCAGCTCACAGGGTATTCAAGAGACCCAGTACTTC
TRBJ2-7	NA	TRBV19	TRBD2	CASRSAGDLYEQYF	TGTGCCAGTAGAAGTGCGGGAGACCTCTACGAGCAGTACTTC
TRBJ2-7	NA	TRBV4-2	TRBD2	CASSQETGREQYF	TGTGCCAGCAGCCAAGAAACCGGGAGGGAGCAGTACTTC
TRBJ2-3	NA	TRBV27	TRBD2	CASSLLAGVGDTQYF	TGTGCCAGCAGTTTACTGGCGGGAGTGGGGGATACGCAGTATTTT
TRBJ2-1	once	TRBV7-2	TRBD2	CASSGTSGSYNEQFF	TGTGCCAGCAGCGGAACTAGCGGAAGCTACAATGAGCAGTTCTTC
TRBJ2-3	NA	TRBV21-1	NA	CASSKESTVEGRGEVSADTQYF	TGTGCCAGCAGCAAGGAGTCGACCGTGGAGGGGAGGGGCGAAGTATCGGCAGATACGCAGTATTTT
TRBJ1-2	NA	TRBV29-1	NA	CSIQSGGGYTF	TGCAGCATACAATCGGGGGGTGGCTACACCTTC
TRBJ2-3	NA	TRBV27	TRBD2	CASSRLAAADTQYF	TGTGCCAGCAGTAGACTAGCGGCGGCAGATACGCAGTATTTT
TRBJ2-3	NA	TRBV5-4	TRBD1	CASSPGDSYTDTQYF	TGTGCCAGCAGCCCAGGGGACAGCTACACAGATACGCAGTATTTT
TRBJ2-7	NA	TRBV7-6	TRBD2	CASSPGTSGSYEQYF	TGTGCCAGCAGCCCCGGGACTAGCGGGAGTTACGAGCAGTACTTC